Reported below is one T cell receptor beta chain. The antigen is undetermined. The sample is drawn from a study of cytomegalovirus exposure and HLA in healthy donors. The PCR used 60 Vbeta and 13 Jbeta primers. Using immunoSEQ multiplex PCR, the repertoire was profiled, and TCRdb retains in-frame clones only, with some absent. The sample records around 130,000 clones, roughly four fifths being singletons. Findings of the study overall: What a later analysis showed was that several of the most significant clusters appeared linked to common viral pathogens. According to a later analysis, most TCR beta chains associated with CMV appeared HLA-restricted. Earlier analysis yielded a pattern in which most TCR beta V segments were productive about 87% or about 30% of the time.

CDR3 size: 14 residues. CDR1 is SNHLY and CDR2 is FYNNEI in the germline V gene. The junction had 5 bases not matched to a gene; V was cut back by 3 bases and J by 7 bases. This chain uses TRBV2 with TRBJ1-4; TRBD1 matches at 7 bases. Specimen: PBMCs. The sequence derives from a girl aged 2 to 10 in good health and CMV-seronegative. As DNA, the CDR3 is TGTGCCAGCAGTGATGACAGGGTTGCTGAAAAACTGTTTTTT. Encoded protein: CASSDDRVAEKLFF.